The 15 T cell receptor beta chains reported below all come from one sample, sequenced in a study of shared clonotypes between healthy human individuals. Only in-frame clones appear in the TCRdb table, and some are missing; sequencing was by immunoSEQ multiplex PCR. This table has around 690,000 clones, less than 95% appearing once. Sequenced: memory CD8+ T cells from PBMCs. The subset denotes: CD45RO+ cells pooled with CCR7-negative TemRA cells. These receptors originate from a man in his late teens or twenties in good health. Some clones in this sample may be carry-over from other donors' samples.

The genes are TRBV7-6 and TRBJ2-3, with 11 positions matching TRBD2. CDR3 length: 16 amino acids. The junction had 4 bases not matched to a gene; V was cut back by 4 bases and J by 1 base. Germline V gene sequence: CDR1 SGHVS, CDR2 FNYEAQ. CDR3 sequence (DNA): TGTGCCAGCAGCTCTGGGACTAGCGGACGCACAGATACGCAGTATTTT. This gives the protein CASSSGTSGRTDTQYF.

This clone has a single count. V gene TRBV7-9 combines with J gene TRBJ1-1; D ambiguous. Germline-derived CDR1 and CDR2 are SEHNR and FQNEAQ (reference sequence). V was trimmed by 5 bases and J by 5 bases, leaving 6 bases between them. The CDR3 totals 11 residues. CDR3 amino acids: CASSPWTEAFF. Here the CDR3 DNA reads TGTGCCAGCAGCCCCTGGACTGAAGCTTTCTTT.

This clone came up once. This chain joins TRBV5-1 and TRBJ1-2, with 7 bases aligning to TRBD1. CDR3 length: 14 amino acids. V trimming: 0 bases; J trimming: 7 bases; junction bases outside the gene matches: 6. Germline CDR1 and CDR2: SGHRS and YFSETQ. CDR3 amino acids: CASSLEGGGGGYTF. In nucleotides, the CDR3 is TGCGCCAGCAGCTTGGAAGGAGGGGGCGGTGGCTACACCTTC.

The rearrangement joins TRBV5-1 to TRBJ1-4; D not resolved. V was trimmed by 0 bases and J by 0 bases, leaving 3 bases between them. The CDR3 loop spans 14 amino acids. The germline gives CDR1 SGHRS, CDR2 YFSETQ. For the CDR3, the DNA is TGCGCCAGCAGCTTGGAAGCAACTAATGAAAAACTGTTTTTT. Amino acids: CASSLEATNEKLFF.

The rearrangement uses TRBV7-8 and TRBJ1-2; TRBD1 might be the D (6 bases). The CDR3 is made up of 16 amino acids. V was clipped by 3 bases and J by 8 bases, with 22 bases between them. Germline V gene lookup returns CDR1 SGHVS and CDR2 FQNEAQ. This chain's CDR3 is CASSFLDSRAGSGYTF. DNA of the CDR3: TGTGCCAGCAGCTTCTTGGACAGCCGAGCGGGATCGGGCTACACCTTC. The full variable domain, in which reference TRBV7-8 and TRBJ1-2 provide the parts outside the CDR3, is GAGVSQSPRYKVAKRGQDVALRCDPISGHVSLFWYQQALGQGPEFLTYFQNEAQLDKSGLPSDRFFAERPEGSVSTLKIQRTQQEDSAVYLCASSFLDSRAGSGYTFGSGTRLTVV.

This clone was detected once. The chain carries TRBV10-3 and TRBJ2-2; D is unclear. V dropped 2 bases and J dropped 5 bases, with 15 bases sitting between them. Looked up from germline, CDR1 is ENHRY and CDR2 is SYGVKD. This CDR3 contains 16 residues. This CDR3 is CAISEPMTLATGELFF. The CDR3 nucleotides read TGTGCCATCAGTGAGCCGATGACCTTGGCGACCGGGGAGCTGTTTTTT.

This clone was observed a few times. The chain combines TRBV7-6 with TRBJ2-2; the D call may be TRBD1 or TRBD2 (5 bases each). Trimming stripped 5 bases from V and 4 bases from J, with 14 bases between. The CDR3 consists of 15 residues. Germline V gene data show CDR1 as SGHVS and CDR2 as FNYEAQ. The CDR3 DNA is TGTGCCAGCAGCACGACGCAGGGACCCACCGGGGAGCTGTTTTTT. Protein product: CASSTTQGPTGELFF.

The rearrangement joins TRBV28 to TRBJ1-1; D is possibly TRBD1 (6 bases). The V and J ends lost 6 bases and 0 bases respectively, with 14 bases between them. Germline CDR1 MDHEN, CDR2 SYDVKM. The CDR3 loop spans 15 amino acids. The CDR3 region has the DNA TGTGCCAGCAGCTATGGGGGGCGAATGAACACTGAAGCTTTCTTT. This gives the protein CASSYGGRMNTEAFF.

This chain's CDR3 is CACSDRVGYGYTF. The CDR3 DNA reads as TGCGCCTGTTCGGACAGGGTTGGCTATGGCTACACCTTC. This rearrangement joins TRBV4-1 to TRBJ1-2; 8 positions match TRBD1. The J segment lost 4 bases and the V segment lost 11 bases, leaving 9 bases of the junction unmatched. Germline values: CDR1 MGHRA, CDR2 YSYEKL. This CDR3 comprises 13 residues.

The rearrangement links TRBV30 to TRBJ2-7; 7 nucleotides agree with TRBD2. The germline V gene encodes CDR1 GTSNPN and CDR2 SVGIG (reference sequence). V trimming: 3 bases; J trimming: 3 bases; junction bases outside the gene matches: 5. The CDR3 consists of 13 residues. CDR3 loop: CAWSTSAFYEQYF. The DNA of the CDR3 is TGTGCCTGGAGCACTAGCGCGTTCTACGAGCAGTACTTC.

J is TRBJ1-2 and V is TRBV14; D may be TRBD1 (5 bases). Germline V CDR1 and CDR2: SGHDN, FVKESK. Trimming left V 4 bases short and J 5 bases short, with 8 bases between. This CDR3 has 12 residues. CDR3 residues: CASSPGLYGYTF. In DNA form, the CDR3 reads TGTGCCAGCAGCCCGGGACTTTATGGCTACACCTTC.

The chain is built from TRBV19 and TRBJ1-2; D is uncertain. Trimming removed 5 bases from V and 4 bases from J, with 8 bases in between. From germline, CDR1 is LNHDA and CDR2 SQIVND (reference sequence). The CDR3 has 12 residues. Written as DNA, the CDR3 is TGTGCCAGTAGTCCGAGACTCTATGGCTACACCTTC. Encoded protein: CASSPRLYGYTF.

The gene calls are TRBV28 and TRBJ2-1; 9 bases align to TRBD1. The V gene's germline CDR1 is MDHEN and CDR2 SYDVKM. The CDR3 runs 14 residues. V was clipped by 2 bases and J by 8 bases; unmatched bases: 4. The CDR3 DNA follows: TGTGCCAGCAGTTTACCGGGACAGGGTGATGAGCAGTTCTTC. The encoded protein is CASSLPGQGDEQFF.

The chain uses TRBV13 and TRBJ2-7; 8 nucleotides align to TRBD2. Germline lookup yields CDR1 PRHDT and CDR2 FYEKMQ (reference sequence). This CDR3 contains 14 residues. Trimming at V came to 4 bases and at J to 5 bases, leaving 7 bases not matched to a gene. The CDR3 nucleotides read TGTGCCAGCAGCTATCAGCGGGAGAAAAACGAGCAGTACTTC. It translates to CASSYQREKNEQYF. The full variable domain, rest sourced from reference TRBV13 and TRBJ2-7, is AAGVIQSPRHLIKEKRETATLKCYPIPRHDTVYWYQQGPGQDPQFLISFYEKMQSDKGSIPDRFSAQQFSDYHSELNMSSLELGDSALYFCASSYQREKNEQYFGPGTRLTVT.

The chain joins TRBV28 to TRBJ2-7; possible D gene TRBD2, 6 bases. Deletions cut 6 bases from V and 0 bases from J, with 15 bases between. Germline loops: CDR1 MDHEN, CDR2 SYDVKM. This CDR3 is 15 amino acids long. The CDR3 nucleotides read TGTGCCAGCAGCCCCCGGACTACGCTCTCCTACGAGCAGTACTTC. Translating it yields CASSPRTTLSYEQYF.